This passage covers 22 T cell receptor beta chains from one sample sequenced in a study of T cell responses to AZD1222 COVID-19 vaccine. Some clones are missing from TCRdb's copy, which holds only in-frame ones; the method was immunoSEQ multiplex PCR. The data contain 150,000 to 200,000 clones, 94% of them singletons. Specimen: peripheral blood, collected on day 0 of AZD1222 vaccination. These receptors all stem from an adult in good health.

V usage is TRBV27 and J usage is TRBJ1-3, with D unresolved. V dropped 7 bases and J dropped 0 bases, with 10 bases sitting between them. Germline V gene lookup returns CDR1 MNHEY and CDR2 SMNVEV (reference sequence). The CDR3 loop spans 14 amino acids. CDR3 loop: CASKWTSSGNTIYF. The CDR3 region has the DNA TGTGCCAGCAAATGGACTAGCTCTGGAAACACCATATATTTT.

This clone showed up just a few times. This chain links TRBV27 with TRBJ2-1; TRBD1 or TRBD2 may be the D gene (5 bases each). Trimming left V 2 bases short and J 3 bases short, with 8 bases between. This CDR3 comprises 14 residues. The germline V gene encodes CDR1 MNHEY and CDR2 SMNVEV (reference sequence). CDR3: CASSLRDVYNEQFF. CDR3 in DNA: TGTGCCAGCAGTTTAAGGGACGTCTACAATGAGCAGTTCTTC.

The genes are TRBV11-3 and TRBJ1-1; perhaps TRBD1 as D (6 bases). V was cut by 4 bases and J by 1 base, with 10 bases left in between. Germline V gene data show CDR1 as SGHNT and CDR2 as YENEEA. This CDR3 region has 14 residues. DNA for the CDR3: TGTGCCAGCAGCTCCGGGACAAAGAACACTGAAGCTTTCTTT. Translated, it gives CASSSGTKNTEAFF.

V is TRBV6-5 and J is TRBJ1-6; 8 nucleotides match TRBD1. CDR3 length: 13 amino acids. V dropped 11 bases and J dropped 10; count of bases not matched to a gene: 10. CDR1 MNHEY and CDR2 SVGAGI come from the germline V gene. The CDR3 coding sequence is TGTGCCGTCAAACAGGGGGTCGAGTCACCCCTCCACTTT. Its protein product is CAVKQGVESPLHF.

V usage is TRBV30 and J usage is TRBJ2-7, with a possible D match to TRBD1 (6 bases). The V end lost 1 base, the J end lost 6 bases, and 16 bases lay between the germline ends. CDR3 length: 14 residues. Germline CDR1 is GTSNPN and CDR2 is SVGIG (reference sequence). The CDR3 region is CAWSASYRVGEQYF. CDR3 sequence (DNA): TGTGCCTGGAGTGCCTCTTACAGGGTGGGCGAGCAGTACTTC.

The CDR3 DNA reads TGTGCCAGCAGCGTAGTAGGCAGCAGTGGGGAGACCCAGTACTTC. As protein: CASSVVGSSGETQYF. The chain couples TRBV9 to TRBJ2-5; D is unclear. CDR1 and CDR2 (germline): SGDLS, YYNGEE. Trimming cost V 0 bases and J 5 bases, with 14 bases left between them. The length of the CDR3 is 15 residues.

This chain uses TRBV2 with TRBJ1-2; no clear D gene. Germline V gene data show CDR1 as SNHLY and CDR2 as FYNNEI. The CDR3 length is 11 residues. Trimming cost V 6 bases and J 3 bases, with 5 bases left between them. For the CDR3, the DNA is TGTGCCAGCAGACGGGACTATGGCTACACCTTC. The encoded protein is CASRRDYGYTF.

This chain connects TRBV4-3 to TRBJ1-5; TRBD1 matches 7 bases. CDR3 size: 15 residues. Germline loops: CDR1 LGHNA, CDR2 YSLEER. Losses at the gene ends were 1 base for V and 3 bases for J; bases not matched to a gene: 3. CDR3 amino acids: CASSQGGQPNQPQHF. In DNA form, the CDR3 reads TGCGCCAGCAGCCAAGGGGGACAGCCCAATCAGCCCCAGCATTTT.

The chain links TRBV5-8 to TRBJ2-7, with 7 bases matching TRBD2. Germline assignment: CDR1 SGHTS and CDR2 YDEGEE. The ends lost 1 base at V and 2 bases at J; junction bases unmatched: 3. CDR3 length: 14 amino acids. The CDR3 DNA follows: TGTGCCAGCAGCTTGCGGGAGGCCGCCTACGAGCAGTACTTC. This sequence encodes CASSLREAAYEQYF.

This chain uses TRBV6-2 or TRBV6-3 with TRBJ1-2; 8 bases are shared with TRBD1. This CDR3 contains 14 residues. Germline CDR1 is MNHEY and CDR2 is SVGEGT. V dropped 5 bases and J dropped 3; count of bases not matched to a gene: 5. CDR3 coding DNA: TGTGCCAGCAGTCGAGGACAGGGCTACTATGGCTACACCTTC. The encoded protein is CASSRGQGYYGYTF.

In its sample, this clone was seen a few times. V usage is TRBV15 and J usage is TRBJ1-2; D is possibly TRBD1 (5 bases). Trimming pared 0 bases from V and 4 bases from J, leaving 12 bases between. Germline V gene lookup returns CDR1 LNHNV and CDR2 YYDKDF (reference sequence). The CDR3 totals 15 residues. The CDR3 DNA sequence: TGTGCCACCAGCAGAGATAAGCAGGGACTCTATGGCTACACCTTC. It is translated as CATSRDKQGLYGYTF.

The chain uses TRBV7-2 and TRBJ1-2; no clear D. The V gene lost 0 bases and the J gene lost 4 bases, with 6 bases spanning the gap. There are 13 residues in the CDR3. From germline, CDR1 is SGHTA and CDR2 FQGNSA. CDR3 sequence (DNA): TGTGCCAGCAGCTTAGCCCGGCTCTATGGCTACACCTTC. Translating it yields CASSLARLYGYTF.

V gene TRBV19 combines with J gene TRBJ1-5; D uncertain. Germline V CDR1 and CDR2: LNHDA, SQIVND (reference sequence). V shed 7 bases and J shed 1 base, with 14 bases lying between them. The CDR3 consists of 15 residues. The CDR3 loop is CASNALRGSNQPQHF. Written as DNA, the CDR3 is TGTGCCAGTAACGCCCTCCGGGGAAGCAATCAGCCCCAGCATTTT.

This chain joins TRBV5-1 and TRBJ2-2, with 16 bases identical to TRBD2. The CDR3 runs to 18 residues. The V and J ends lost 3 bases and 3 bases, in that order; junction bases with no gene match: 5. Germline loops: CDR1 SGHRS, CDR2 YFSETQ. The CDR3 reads CASSSGLAGGPHTGELFF. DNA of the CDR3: TGCGCCAGCAGCTCGGGACTAGCGGGAGGGCCGCACACCGGGGAGCTGTTTTTT.

The CDR3 loop reads CASSKWGEETQYF. The CDR3 DNA reads as TGTGCCAGCAGCAAATGGGGGGAAGAGACCCAGTACTTC. The chain combines TRBV16 with TRBJ2-5, with D possibly matching TRBD2 (6 bases). The ends were cut back, 5 bases at V and 3 bases at J, with 10 bases in the middle. The length of the CDR3 is 13 residues. Germline lookup yields CDR1 KGHSY and CDR2 FQNENV.

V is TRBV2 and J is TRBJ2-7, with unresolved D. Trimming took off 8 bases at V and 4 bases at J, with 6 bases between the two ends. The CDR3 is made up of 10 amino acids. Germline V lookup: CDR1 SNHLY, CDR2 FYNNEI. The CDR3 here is CASAGYEQYF. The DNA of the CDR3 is TGTGCCAGCGCCGGGTACGAGCAGTACTTC.

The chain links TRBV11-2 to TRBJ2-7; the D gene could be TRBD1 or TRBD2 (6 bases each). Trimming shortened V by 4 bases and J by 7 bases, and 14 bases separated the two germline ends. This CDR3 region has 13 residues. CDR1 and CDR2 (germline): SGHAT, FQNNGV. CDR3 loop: CASSSPDSGEQYF. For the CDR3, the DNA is TGTGCCAGCAGCTCCCCGGACAGCGGGGAGCAGTACTTC.

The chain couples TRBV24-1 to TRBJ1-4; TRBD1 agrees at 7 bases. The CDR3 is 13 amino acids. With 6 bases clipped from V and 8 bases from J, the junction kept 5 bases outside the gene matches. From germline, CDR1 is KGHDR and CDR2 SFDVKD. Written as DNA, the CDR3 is TGTGCCACCAGTCTGGGACAGACCGAAAAACTGTTTTTT. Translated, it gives CATSLGQTEKLFF.

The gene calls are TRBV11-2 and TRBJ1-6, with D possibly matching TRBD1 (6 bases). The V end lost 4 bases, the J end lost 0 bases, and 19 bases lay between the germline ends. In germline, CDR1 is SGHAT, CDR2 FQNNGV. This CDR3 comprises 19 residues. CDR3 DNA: TGTGCCAGCAGCTCAGCTCCCCTCGACAGGAGCTCCTATAATTCACCCCTCCACTTT. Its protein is CASSSAPLDRSSYNSPLHF.

For the CDR3, the DNA is TGTGCCAGCAGCGTAGGCAGCGGGAACCCCAATGAGCAGTTCTTC. This encodes CASSVGSGNPNEQFF. The J gene is TRBJ2-1, the V gene TRBV9; 7 bases are a match to TRBD2. V shed 0 bases, J shed 6 bases, and the junction held 6 bases outside the gene matches. CDR1 and CDR2 (germline): SGDLS, YYNGEE. The length of the CDR3 is 15 residues.

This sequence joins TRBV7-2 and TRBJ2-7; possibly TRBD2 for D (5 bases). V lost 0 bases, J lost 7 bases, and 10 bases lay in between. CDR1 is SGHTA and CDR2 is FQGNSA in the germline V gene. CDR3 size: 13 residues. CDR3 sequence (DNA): TGTGCCAGCAGCTTAGCCAGCCCGGGGGAGCAGTACTTC. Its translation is CASSLASPGEQYF.

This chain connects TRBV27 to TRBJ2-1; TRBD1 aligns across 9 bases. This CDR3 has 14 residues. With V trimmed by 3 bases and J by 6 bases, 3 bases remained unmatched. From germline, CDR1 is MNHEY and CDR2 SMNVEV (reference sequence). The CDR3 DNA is TGTGCCAGCAGTTTCGGACAGGGGCGCAATGAGCAGTTCTTC. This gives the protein CASSFGQGRNEQFF.